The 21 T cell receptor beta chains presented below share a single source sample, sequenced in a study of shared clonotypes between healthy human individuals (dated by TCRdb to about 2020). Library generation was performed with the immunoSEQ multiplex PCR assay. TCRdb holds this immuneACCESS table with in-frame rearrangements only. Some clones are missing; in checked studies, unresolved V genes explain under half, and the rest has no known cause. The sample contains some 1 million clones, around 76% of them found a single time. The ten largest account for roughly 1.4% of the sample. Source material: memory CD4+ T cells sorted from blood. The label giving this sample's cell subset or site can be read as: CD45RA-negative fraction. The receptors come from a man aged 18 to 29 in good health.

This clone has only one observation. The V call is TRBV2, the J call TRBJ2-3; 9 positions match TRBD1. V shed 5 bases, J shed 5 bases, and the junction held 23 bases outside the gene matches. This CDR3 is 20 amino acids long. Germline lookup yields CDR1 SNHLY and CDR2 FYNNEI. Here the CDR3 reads CASSLAGTGPVLEFVDTQYF. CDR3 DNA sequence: TGTGCCAGCAGTTTAGCCGGGACAGGGCCGGTTTTAGAGTTCGTAGATACGCAGTATTTT. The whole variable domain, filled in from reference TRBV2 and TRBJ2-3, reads EPEVTQTPSHQVTQMGQEVILRCVPISNHLYFYWYRQILGQKVEFLVSFYNNEISEKSEIFDDQFSVERPDGSNFTLKIRSTKLEDSAMYFCASSLAGTGPVLEFVDTQYFGPGTRLTVL.

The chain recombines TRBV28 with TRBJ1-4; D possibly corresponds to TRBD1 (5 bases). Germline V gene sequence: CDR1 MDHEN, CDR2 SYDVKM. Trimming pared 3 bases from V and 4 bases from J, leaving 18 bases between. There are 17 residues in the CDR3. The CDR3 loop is CASSFGHRFLDNEKLFF. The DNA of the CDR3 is TGTGCCAGCAGTTTCGGCCACAGGTTTCTGGATAATGAAAAACTGTTTTTT.

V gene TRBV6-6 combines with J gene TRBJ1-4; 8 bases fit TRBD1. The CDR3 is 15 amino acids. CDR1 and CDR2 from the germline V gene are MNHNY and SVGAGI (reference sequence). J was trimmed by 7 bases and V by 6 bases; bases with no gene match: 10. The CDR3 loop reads CASRLNRGFFEKLFF. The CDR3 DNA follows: TGTGCCAGCAGATTGAACAGGGGGTTTTTTGAAAAACTGTTTTTT.

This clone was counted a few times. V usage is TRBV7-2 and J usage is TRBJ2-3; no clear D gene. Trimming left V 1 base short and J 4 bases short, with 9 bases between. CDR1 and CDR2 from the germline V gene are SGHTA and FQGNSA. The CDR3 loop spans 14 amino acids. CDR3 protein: CASSLVGSSDTQYF. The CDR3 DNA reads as TGTGCCAGCAGCTTAGTAGGGTCGTCAGATACGCAGTATTTT. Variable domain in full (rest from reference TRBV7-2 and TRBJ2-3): GAGVSQSPSNKVTEKGKDVELRCDPISGHTALYWYRQSLGQGLEFLIYFQGNSAPDKSGLPSDRFSAERTGGSVSTLTIQRTQQEDSAVYLCASSLVGSSDTQYFGPGTRLTVL.

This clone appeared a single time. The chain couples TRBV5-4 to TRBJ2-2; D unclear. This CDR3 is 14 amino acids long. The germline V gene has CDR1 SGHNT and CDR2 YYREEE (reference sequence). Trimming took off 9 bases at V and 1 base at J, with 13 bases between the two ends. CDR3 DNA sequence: TGTGCCACCCAAGGGTCACTGAACACCGGGGAGCTGTTTTTT. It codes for CATQGSLNTGELFF.

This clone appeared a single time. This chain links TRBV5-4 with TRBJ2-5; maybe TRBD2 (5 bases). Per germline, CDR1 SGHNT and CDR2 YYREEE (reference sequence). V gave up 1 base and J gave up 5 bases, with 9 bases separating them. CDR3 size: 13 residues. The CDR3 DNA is TGTGCCAGCAGCTTGTACGGGATGGAGACCCAGTACTTC. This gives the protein CASSLYGMETQYF.

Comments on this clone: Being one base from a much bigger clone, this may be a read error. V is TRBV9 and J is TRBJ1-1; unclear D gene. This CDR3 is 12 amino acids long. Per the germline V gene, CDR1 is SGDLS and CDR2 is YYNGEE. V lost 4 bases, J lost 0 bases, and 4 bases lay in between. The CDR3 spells CASSKMNTEAFF. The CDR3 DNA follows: TGTGCCAGCAGCAAGATGAACACTGAAGCTTTCTTT.

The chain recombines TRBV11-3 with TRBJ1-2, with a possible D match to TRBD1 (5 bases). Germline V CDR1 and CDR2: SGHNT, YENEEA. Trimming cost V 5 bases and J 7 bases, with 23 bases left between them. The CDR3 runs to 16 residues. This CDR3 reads CASSPDGREVFSGYTF. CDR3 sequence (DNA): TGTGCCAGCAGCCCTGACGGCAGGGAAGTTTTTAGTGGCTACACCTTC.

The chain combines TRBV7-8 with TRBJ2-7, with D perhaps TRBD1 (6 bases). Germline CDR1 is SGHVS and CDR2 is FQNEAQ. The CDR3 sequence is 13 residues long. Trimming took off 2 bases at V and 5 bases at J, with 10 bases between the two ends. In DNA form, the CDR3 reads TGTGCCAGCAGCTTAATGACAGGTGACGAGCAGTACTTC. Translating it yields CASSLMTGDEQYF.

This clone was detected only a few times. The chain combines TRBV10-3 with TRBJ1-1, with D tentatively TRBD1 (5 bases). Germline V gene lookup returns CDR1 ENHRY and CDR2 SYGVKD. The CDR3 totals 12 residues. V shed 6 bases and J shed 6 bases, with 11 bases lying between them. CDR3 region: CAISASTAEAFF. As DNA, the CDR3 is TGTGCCATCAGCGCTTCGACAGCTGAAGCTTTCTTT.

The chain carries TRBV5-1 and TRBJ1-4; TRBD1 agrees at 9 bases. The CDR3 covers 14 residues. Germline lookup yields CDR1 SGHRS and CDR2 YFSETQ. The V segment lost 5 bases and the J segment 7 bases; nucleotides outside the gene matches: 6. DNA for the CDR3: TGCGCCAGCAGTACCGGGACAGGGACTGAAAAACTGTTTTTT. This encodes CASSTGTGTEKLFF. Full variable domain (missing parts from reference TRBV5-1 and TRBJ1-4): KAGVTQTPRYLIKTRGQQVTLSCSPISGHRSVSWYQQTPGQGLQFLFEYFSETQRNKGNFPGRFSGRQFSNSRSEMNVSTLELGDSALYLCASSTGTGTEKLFFGSGTQLSVL.

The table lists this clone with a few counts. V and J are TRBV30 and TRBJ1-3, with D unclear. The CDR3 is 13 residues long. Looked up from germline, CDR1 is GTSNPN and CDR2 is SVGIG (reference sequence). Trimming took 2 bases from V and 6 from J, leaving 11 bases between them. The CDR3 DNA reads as TGTGCCTGGAGTCCCCACACCCTAAACACCATATATTTT. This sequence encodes CAWSPHTLNTIYF.

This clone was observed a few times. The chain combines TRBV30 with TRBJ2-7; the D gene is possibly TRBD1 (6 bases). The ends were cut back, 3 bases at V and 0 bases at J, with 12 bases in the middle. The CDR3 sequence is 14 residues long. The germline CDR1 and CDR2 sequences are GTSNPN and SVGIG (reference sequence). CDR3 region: CAWRDTGSSYEQYF. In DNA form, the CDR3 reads TGTGCCTGGAGGGATACAGGGAGCTCCTACGAGCAGTACTTC.

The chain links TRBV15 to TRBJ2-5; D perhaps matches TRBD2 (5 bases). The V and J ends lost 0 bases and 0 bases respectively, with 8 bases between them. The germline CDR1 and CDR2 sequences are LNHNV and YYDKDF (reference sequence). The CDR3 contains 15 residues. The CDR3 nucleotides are TGTGCCACCAGCAGAGACGGGATCAACCAAGAGACCCAGTACTTC. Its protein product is CATSRDGINQETQYF.

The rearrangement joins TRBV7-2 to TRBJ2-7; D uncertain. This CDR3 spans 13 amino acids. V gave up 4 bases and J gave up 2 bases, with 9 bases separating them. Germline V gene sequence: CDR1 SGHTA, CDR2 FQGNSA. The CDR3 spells CASSSQIAYEQYF. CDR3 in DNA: TGTGCCAGCAGCTCTCAAATAGCCTACGAGCAGTACTTC.

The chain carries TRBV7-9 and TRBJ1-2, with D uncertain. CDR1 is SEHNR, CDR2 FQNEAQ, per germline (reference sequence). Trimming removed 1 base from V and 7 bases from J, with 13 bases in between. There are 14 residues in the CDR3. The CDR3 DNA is TGTGCCAGCAGCTTAGTTGGGAGGGAATCTGGCTACACCTTC. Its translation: CASSLVGRESGYTF.

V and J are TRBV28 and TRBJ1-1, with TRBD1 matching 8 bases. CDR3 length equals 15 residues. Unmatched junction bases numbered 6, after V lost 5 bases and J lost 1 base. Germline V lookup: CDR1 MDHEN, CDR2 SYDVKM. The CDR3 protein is CASSNPGTGNTEAFF. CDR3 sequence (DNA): TGTGCCAGCAGTAATCCCGGGACAGGGAACACTGAAGCTTTCTTT.

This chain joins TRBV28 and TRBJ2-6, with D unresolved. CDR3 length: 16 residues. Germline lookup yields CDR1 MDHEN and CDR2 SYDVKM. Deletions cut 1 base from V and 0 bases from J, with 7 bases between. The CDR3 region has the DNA TGTGCCAGCAGTTTATCTTGGTACTCTGGGGCCAACGTCCTGACTTTC. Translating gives CASSLSWYSGANVLTF.

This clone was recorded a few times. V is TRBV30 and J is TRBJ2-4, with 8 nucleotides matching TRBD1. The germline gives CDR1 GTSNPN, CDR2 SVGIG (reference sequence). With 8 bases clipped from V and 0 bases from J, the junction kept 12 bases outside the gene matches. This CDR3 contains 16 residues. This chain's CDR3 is CAQRQGMSLAKNIQYF. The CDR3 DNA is TGTGCCCAAAGACAGGGGATGTCTTTAGCCAAAAACATTCAGTACTTC.

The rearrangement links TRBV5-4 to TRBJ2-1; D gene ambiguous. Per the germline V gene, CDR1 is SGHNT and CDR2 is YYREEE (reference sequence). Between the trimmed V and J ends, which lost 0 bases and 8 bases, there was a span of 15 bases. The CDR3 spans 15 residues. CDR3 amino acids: CASSLALGPPDEQFF. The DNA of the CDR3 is TGTGCCAGCAGCTTGGCCTTAGGGCCGCCCGATGAGCAGTTCTTC.

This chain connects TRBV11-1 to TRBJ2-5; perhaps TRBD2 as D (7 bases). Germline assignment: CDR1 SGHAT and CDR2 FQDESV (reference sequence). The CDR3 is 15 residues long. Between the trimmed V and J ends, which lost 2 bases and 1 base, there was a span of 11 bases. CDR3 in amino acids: CASSLFRGAQETQYF. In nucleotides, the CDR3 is TGTGCCAGCAGCTTATTCCGGGGGGCCCAAGAGACCCAGTACTTC.